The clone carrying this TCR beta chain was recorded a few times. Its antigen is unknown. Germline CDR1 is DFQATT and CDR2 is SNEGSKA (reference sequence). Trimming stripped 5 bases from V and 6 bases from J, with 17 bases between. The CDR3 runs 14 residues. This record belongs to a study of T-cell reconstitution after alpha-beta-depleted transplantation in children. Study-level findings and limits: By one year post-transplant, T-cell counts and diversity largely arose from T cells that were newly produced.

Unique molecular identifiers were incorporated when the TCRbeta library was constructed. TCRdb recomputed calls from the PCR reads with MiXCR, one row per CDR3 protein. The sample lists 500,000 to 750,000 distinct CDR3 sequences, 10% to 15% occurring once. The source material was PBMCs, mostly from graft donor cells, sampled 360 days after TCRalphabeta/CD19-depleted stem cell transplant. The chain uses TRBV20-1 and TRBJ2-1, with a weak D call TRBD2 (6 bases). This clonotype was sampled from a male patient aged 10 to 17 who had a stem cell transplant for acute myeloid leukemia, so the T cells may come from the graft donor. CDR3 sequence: CSARRAGQVNEQFF. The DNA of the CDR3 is TGCAGTGCTCGGAGGGCCGGTCAGGTCAATGAGCAGTTCTTC.